This T cell receptor beta chain was obtained from a study of T cells in Graves' hyperthyroidism and ophthalmopathy. Patients having uncontrolled infection, another autoimmune disease, pregnancy or lactation were not included. On the basis of clinical symptoms, serum thyroxine and TRAb, thyroid ultrasound and orbital computed tomography, diagnoses were made. Germline values: CDR1 SGHDT, CDR2 YYEEEE. The CDR3 extends over 14 amino acids. The V gene lost 4 bases and the J gene lost 4 bases, with 14 bases spanning the gap. Findings and limits, study-wide: Most thyroid-expanded clonotypes above 0.001 were also found in blood.

TCR beta CDR3 regions were amplified from RNA transcripts. Carried out on the TCR CDR3, a first-round RT-PCR used the HTBI primer set. TCRdb passed the multiplex PCR reads through MiXCR, listing each CDR3 protein once. The sample records under 400,000 distinct CDR3 sequences, less than 15% being singletons. As regards this clonotype: Its specificity is not known.

The clonotype comes from a woman aged 18-35 years with Graves' hyperthyroidism. Sequenced sample: blood. This chain links TRBV5-6 with TRBJ2-5; D unclear. In DNA, the CDR3 is TGTGCCAGCAGCCCGGGCGTGGATGGAGAGACCCAGTACTTC. Its protein product is CASSPGVDGETQYF.